The sample holds a few counts of the clone carrying this T cell receptor (delta chain). What it recognizes is unknown. The template was reverse-transcribed extracted RNA. CDR3 amplicons came from multiplex PCR with pooled V-gene forward and constant-region reverse primers. TCRdb used CATT to re-call clones from the multiplex PCR reads. The data contain over 65,000 delta-chain clones, around 30% of them singletons. Between the trimmed V and J ends, which lost 9 bases and 4 bases, there was a span of 20 bases. The CDR3 contains 14 residues. Germline values: CDR1 GEAIGNYY, CDR2 EKD. The data stem from a study of Vδ1+ human thymocytes. General observations from the study: Thymic TRG and TRD repertoires appeared highly polyclonal, with Gaussian CDR3 length distributions. Unexpected Vdelta2 sequences could cause misinterpretation of bulk repertoire data.

The sequence was collected from a boy in the first two years of life who had congenital heart surgery. V is TRDV2 and J is TRDJ1; the D is unclear. The sequenced sample consisted of Vdelta1+ gamma-delta thymocytes from the thymus. Sample subset: FACS-sorted CD3+ TCRalphabeta- TCRVdelta1+ TCRVdelta2- thymocytes. The CDR3 coding sequence is TGTGCCACGTCTGGTAGGGCTTCGGGCGATAAACTCATCTTT. Its protein is CATSGRASGDKLIF.